Listed here are 6 T cell receptor beta chains from one sample, sequenced in a study of identifying expanded T cells in peripheral blood. Repertoires were generated with immunoSEQ multiplex PCR, while TCRdb's copy carries only in-frame clones and drops some. The table records under 150,000 clones, 70% to 90% of them present only once. The sequenced sample consisted of blood. All receptors come from a person between 18 and 75 years old in good health.

The genes are TRBV5-1 and TRBJ2-4, with 7 bases aligning to TRBD1. With V trimmed by 0 bases and J by 2 bases, 5 bases remained unmatched. CDR1 is SGHRS, CDR2 YFSETQ, per germline. This CDR3 is 16 amino acids long. The CDR3: CASSLGGGESKNIQYF. DNA for the CDR3: TGCGCCAGCAGCTTGGGAGGGGGCGAGTCCAAAAACATTCAGTACTTC. The full variable domain, its missing parts supplied by reference TRBV5-1 and TRBJ2-4, is KAGVTQTPRYLIKTRGQQVTLSCSPISGHRSVSWYQQTPGQGLQFLFEYFSETQRNKGNFPGRFSGRQFSNSRSEMNVSTLELGDSALYLCASSLGGGESKNIQYFGAGTRLSVL.

J is TRBJ2-7 and V is TRBV19; 10 bases line up with TRBD1. This CDR3 region has 16 residues. CDR1 LNHDA and CDR2 SQIVND come from the germline V gene (reference sequence). Losses at the gene ends were 8 bases for V and 0 bases for J; bases not matched to a gene: 10. For the CDR3, the DNA is TGTGCCAGTGGACCGATGACAGGGGGCTTCTCCTACGAGCAGTACTTC. Translation: CASGPMTGGFSYEQYF.

This clone showed up just a few times. V usage is TRBV6-5 and J usage is TRBJ1-2, with D hard to call. The CDR3 contains 13 residues. Germline CDR1 is MNHEY and CDR2 is SVGAGI. V was trimmed by 4 bases and J by 3 bases, leaving 9 bases between them. CDR3 sequence: CASSFPSHYGYTF. The CDR3 DNA is TGTGCCAGCAGTTTCCCGAGCCACTATGGCTACACCTTC.

The chain joins TRBV6-5 to TRBJ1-2; D gene ambiguous. V lost 0 bases to trimming and J lost 7 bases, with 9 bases between them. This CDR3 has 13 amino acids. The germline CDR1 and CDR2 sequences are MNHEY and SVGAGI. The CDR3 region has the DNA TGTGCCAGCAGTTACTCGGGTTCGGGTGGCTACACCTTC. This translates into CASSYSGSGGYTF.

This clone was counted once. V usage is TRBV4-1 and J usage is TRBJ2-7; TRBD2 agrees at 14 bases. With 5 bases clipped from V and 4 bases from J, the junction kept 7 bases outside the gene matches. Germline-derived CDR1 and CDR2 are MGHRA and YSYEKL. This CDR3 spans 16 amino acids. This CDR3 is CASSERLAGGPYEQYF. The CDR3 DNA follows: TGCGCCAGCAGCGAGAGACTAGCGGGGGGGCCATACGAGCAGTACTTC.

The V gene is TRBV6-6, the J gene TRBJ1-1; D is possibly TRBD1 (6 bases). This CDR3 contains 15 residues. Germline V lookup: CDR1 MNHNY, CDR2 SVGAGI (reference sequence). The V end was cut by 5 bases, the J end by 5 bases, with 18 bases between. The CDR3 loop reads CASSRQTRGGTEAFF. The CDR3 region has the DNA TGTGCCAGCAGTCGACAGACCAGAGGGGGAACTGAAGCTTTCTTT.